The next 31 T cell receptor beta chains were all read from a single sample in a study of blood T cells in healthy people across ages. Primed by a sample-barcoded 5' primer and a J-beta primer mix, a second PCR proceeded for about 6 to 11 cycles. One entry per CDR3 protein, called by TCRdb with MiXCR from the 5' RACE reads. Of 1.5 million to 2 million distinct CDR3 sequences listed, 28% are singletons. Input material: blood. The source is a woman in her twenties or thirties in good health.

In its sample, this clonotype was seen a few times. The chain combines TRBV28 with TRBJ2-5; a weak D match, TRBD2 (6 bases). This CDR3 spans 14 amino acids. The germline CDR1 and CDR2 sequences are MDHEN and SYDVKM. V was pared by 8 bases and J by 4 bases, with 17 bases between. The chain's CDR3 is CASETPDGGETQYF. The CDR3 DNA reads TGTGCCAGCGAGACGCCCGACGGGGGAGAGACCCAGTACTTC.

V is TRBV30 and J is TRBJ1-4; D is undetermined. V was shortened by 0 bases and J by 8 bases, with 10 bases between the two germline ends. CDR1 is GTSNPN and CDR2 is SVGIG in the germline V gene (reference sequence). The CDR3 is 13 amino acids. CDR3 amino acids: CAWSVSGREKLFF. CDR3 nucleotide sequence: TGTGCCTGGAGTGTTTCGGGGAGGGAAAAACTGTTTTTT.

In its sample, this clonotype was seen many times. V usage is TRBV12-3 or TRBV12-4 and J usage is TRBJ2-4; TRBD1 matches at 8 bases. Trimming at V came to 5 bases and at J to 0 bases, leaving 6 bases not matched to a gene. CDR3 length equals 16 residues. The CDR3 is CASSITGGLAKNIQYF. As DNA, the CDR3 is TGTGCCAGCAGTATAACAGGGGGTCTAGCCAAAAACATTCAGTACTTC.

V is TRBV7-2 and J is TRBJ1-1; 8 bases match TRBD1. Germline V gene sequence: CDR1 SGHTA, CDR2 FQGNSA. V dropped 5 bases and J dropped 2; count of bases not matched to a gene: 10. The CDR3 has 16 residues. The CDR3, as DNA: TGTGCCAGCAGCAACCGCAGGGGGCTCACTAACACTGAAGCTTTCTTT. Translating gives CASSNRRGLTNTEAFF.

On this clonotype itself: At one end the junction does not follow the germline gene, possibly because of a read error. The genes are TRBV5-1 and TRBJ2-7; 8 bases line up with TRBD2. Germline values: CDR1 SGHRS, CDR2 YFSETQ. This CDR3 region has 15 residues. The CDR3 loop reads CASSEPSGRDYKQYF. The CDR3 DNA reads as TGCGCCAGCAGCGAGCCTAGCGGGCGAGACTACAAGCAGTACTTC.

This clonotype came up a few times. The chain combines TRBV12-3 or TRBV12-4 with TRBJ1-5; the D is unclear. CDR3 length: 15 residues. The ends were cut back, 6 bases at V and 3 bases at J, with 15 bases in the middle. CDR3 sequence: CASSQARASNQPQHF. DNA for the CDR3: TGTGCCAGCAGCCAGGCACGGGCCTCCAATCAGCCCCAGCATTTT.

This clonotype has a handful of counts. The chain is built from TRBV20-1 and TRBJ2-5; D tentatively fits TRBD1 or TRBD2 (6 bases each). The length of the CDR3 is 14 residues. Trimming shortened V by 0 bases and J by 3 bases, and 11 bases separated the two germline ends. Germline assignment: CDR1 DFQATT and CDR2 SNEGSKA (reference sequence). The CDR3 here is CSARERGVKETQYF. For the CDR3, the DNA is TGCAGTGCTAGAGAGAGGGGGGTAAAAGAGACCCAGTACTTC.

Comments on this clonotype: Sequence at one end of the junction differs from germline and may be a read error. This CDR3 is CASSLRAEDTQYF. CDR3 nucleotides: TGTGCCAGCAGTTTACGGGCAGAAGATACCCAGTACTTC. The chain couples TRBV28 to TRBJ2-5; D is unclear. Per the germline V gene, CDR1 is MDHEN and CDR2 is SYDVKM. The CDR3 sequence is 13 residues long.

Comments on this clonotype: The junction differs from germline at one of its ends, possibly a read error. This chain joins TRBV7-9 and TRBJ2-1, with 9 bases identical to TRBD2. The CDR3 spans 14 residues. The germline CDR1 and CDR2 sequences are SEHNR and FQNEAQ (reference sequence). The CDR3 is CASGLGRGGNEQFF. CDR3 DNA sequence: TGTGCCAGCGGCTTAGGGCGGGGGGGCAATGAGCAGTTCTTC.

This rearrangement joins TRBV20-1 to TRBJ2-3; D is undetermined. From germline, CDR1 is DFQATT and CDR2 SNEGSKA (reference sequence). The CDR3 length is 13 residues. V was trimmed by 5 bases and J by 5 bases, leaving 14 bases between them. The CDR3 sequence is CSAGLEAKDTQYF. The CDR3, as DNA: TGCAGTGCTGGCCTAGAGGCAAAAGATACGCAGTATTTT.

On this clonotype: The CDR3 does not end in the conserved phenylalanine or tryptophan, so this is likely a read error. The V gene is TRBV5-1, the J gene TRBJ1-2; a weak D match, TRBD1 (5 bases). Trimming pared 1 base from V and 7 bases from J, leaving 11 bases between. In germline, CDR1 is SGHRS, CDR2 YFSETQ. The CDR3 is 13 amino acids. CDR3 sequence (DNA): TGCGCCAGCAGCTTGACAGGTGAACCTGGCTACACCTTA. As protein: CASSLTGEPGYTL.

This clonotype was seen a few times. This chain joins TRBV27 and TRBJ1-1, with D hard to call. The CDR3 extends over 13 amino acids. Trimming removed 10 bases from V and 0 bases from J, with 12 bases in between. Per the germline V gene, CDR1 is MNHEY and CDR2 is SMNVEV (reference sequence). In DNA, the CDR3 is TGTGCCACCTCCCTAACCGTGAACACTGAAGCTTTCTTT. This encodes CATSLTVNTEAFF.

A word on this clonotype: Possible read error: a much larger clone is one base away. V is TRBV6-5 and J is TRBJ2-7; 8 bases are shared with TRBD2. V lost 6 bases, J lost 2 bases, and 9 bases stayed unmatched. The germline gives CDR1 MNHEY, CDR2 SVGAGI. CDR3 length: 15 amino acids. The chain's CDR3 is CASRKGLVGAYEQYF. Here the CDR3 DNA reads TGTGCCAGCAGGAAGGGACTAGTGGGAGCCTACGAGCAGTACTTC.

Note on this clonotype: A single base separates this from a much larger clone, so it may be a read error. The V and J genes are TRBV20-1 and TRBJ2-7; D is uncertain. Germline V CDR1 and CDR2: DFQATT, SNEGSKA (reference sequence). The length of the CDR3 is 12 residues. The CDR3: CRASTSSYEQYF. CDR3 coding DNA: TGCAGGGCTAGTACGAGCTCCTACGAGCAGTACTTC.

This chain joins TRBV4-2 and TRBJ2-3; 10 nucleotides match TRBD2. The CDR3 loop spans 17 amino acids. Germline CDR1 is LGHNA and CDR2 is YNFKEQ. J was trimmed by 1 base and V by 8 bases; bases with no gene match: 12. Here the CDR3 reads CASDWSGGDSGTDTQYF. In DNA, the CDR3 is TGTGCCAGCGATTGGAGCGGGGGGGACTCGGGCACAGATACGCAGTATTTT.

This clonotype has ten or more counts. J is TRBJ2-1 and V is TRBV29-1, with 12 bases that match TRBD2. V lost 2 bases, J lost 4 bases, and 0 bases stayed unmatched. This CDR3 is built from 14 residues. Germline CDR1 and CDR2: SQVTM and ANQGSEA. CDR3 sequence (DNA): TGCAGCGTTGAAACTAGCGGGAGGTACAATGAGCAGTTCTTC. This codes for CSVETSGRYNEQFF.

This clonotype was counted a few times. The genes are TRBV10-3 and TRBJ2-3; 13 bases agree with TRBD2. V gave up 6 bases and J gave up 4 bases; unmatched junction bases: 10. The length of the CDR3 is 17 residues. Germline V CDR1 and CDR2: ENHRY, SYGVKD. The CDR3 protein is CAISQRKLAGGADTQYF. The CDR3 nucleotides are TGTGCCATCAGCCAACGGAAACTAGCGGGGGGGGCAGATACGCAGTATTTT.

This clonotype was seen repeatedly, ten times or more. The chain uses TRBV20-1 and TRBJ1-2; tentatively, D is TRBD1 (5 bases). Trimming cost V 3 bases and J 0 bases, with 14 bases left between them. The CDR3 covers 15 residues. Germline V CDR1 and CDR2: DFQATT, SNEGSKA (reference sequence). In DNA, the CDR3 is TGCAGTGCTAGCGTTGGGGCAACCTCTAACTATGGCTACACCTTC. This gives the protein CSASVGATSNYGYTF.

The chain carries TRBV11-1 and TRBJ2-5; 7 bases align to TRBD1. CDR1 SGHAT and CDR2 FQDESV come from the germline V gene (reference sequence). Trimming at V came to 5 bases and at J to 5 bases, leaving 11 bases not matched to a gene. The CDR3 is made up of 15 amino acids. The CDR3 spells CASSQEPGQIETQYF. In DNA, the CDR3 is TGTGCCAGCAGCCAAGAACCGGGACAGATCGAGACCCAGTACTTC.

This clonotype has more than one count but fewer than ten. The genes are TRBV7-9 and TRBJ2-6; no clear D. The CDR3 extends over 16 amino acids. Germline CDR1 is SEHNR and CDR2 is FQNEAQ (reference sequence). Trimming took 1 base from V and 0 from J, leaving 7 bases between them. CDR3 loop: CASSLGVGSGANVLTF. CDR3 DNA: TGTGCCAGCAGCTTAGGGGTGGGCTCTGGGGCCAACGTCCTGACTTTC.

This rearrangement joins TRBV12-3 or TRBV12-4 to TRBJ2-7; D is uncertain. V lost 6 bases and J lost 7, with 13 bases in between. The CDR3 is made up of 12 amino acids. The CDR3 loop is CASRAEEWEQYF. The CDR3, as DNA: TGTGCCAGCAGGGCCGAGGAATGGGAGCAGTACTTC.

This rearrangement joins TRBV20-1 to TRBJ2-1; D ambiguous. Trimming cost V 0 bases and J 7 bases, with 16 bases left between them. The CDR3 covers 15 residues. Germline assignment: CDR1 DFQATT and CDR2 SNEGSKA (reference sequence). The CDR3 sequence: CSARDFAGSQNEQFF. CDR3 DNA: TGCAGTGCTAGAGATTTCGCTGGAAGCCAAAATGAGCAGTTCTTC.

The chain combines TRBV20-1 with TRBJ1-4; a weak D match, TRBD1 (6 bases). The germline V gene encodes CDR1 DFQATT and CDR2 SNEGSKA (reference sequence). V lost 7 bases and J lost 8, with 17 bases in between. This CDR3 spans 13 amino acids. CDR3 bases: TGCAGTGGCATTCAGGGGCTCGGGGAAAAACTGTTTTTT. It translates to CSGIQGLGEKLFF.

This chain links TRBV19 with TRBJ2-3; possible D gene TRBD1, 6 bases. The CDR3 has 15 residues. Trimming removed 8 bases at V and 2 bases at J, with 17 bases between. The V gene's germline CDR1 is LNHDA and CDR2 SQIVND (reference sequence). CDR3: CASSWGQGYTDTQYF. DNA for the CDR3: TGTGCCAGTTCCTGGGGGCAGGGCTACACAGATACGCAGTATTTT.

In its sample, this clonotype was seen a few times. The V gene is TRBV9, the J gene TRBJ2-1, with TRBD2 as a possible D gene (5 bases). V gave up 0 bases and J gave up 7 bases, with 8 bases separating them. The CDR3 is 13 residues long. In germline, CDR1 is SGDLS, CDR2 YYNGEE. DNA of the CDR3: TGTGCCAGCAGCGTAGCATCGGGAAATGAGCAGTTCTTC. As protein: CASSVASGNEQFF. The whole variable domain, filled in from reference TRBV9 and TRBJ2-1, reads DSGVTQTPKHLITATGQRVTLRCSPRSGDLSVYWYQQSLDQGLQFLIQYYNGEERAKGNILERFSAQQFPDLHSELNLSSLELGDSALYFCASSVASGNEQFFGPGTRLTVL.

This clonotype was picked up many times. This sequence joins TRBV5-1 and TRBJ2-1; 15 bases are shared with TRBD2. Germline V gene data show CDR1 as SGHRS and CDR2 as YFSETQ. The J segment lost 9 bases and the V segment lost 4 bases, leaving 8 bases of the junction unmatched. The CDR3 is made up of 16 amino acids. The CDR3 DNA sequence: TGCGCCAGCAGCGCCGGACTAGCGGGAGGGCGGAGTGAGCAGTTCTTC. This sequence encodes CASSAGLAGGRSEQFF.

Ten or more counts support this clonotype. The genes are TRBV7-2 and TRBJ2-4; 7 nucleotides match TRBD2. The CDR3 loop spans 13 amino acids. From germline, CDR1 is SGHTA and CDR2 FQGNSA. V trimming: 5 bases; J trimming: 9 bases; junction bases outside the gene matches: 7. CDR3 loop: CASSAGVNGIQYF. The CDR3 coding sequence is TGTGCCAGCAGCGCGGGGGTTAACGGCATTCAGTACTTC.

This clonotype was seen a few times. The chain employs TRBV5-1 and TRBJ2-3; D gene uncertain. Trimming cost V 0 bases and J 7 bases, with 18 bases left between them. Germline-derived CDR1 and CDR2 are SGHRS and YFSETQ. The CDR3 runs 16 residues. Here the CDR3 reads CASSLARVALGNTQYF. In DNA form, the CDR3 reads TGCGCCAGCAGCTTGGCAAGGGTAGCACTTGGAAATACGCAGTATTTT.

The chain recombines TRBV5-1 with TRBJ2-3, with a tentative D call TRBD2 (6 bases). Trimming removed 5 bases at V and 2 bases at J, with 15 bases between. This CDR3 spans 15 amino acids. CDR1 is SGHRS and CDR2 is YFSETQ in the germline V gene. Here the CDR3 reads CASSLARAYTDTQYF. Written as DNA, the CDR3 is TGCGCCAGCAGTCTAGCGAGGGCATACACAGATACGCAGTATTTT.

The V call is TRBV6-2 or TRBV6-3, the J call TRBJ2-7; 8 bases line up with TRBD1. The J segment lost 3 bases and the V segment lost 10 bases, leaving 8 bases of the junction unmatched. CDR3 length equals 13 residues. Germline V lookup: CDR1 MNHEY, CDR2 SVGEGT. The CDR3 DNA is TGTGCCACCACAGGGGGAACTCGCTACGAGCAGTACTTC. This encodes CATTGGTRYEQYF.

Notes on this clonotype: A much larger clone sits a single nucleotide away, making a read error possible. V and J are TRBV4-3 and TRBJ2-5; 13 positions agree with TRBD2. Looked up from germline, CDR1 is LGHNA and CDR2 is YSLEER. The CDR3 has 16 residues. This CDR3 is CAGSQATSGGQETQYF. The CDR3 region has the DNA TGCGCCGGCAGCCAAGCGACTAGCGGGGGGCAAGAGACCCAGTACTTC.